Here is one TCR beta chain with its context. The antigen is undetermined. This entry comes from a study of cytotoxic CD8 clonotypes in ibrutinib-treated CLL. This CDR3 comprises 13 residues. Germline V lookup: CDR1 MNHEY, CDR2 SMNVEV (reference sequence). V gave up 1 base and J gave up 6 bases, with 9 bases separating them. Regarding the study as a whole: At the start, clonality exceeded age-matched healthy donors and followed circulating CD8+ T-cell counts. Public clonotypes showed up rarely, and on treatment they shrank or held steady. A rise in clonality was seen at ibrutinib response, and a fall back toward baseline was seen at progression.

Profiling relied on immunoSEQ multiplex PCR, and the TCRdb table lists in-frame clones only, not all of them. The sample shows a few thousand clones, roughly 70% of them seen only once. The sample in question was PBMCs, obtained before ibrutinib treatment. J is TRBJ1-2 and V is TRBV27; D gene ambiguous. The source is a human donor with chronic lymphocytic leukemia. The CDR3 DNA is TGTGCCAGCAGTTTATTGGCGGGAGATGGCTACACCTTC. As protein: CASSLLAGDGYTF.